Below are 8 T cell receptor beta chains sequenced from a single sample in a study of blood T cells in healthy people across ages. Sample-barcoded 5' priming and a J-beta primer mix drove a second PCR of roughly 7 to 11 cycles. TCRdb re-called the 5' RACE reads through MiXCR, storing one row per CDR3 protein. This repertoire shows approximately 580,000 distinct CDR3 sequences, around 24% found once; its top ten account for just over 8.5%. The same specimen was also included in a second study, on T cells of mothers and their children.

The sample consisted of blood. The receptors were gathered from a boy between 10 and 17 years old in good health.

The V call is TRBV4-2, the J call TRBJ2-7; D uncertain. This CDR3 region has 15 residues. The germline V and J ends were trimmed by 0 bases and 0 bases, with 9 bases remaining between them. Germline V gene lookup returns CDR1 LGHNA and CDR2 YNFKEQ. The CDR3 reads CASSQDAASSYEQYF. The CDR3 nucleotides are TGTGCCAGCAGCCAAGACGCGGCTAGCTCCTACGAGCAGTACTTC.

This clonotype occurred many times. The gene calls are TRBV7-2 and TRBJ2-5, with D possibly being TRBD2 (5 bases). The CDR3 covers 14 residues. The ends were cut back, 5 bases at V and 5 bases at J, with 15 bases in the middle. The V gene's germline CDR1 is SGHTA and CDR2 FQGNSA. The CDR3 spells CASSLERASETQYF. CDR3 DNA: TGTGCCAGCAGCCTGGAGAGGGCGAGTGAGACCCAGTACTTC.

This clonotype was picked up a small number of times. The V and J genes are TRBV10-3 and TRBJ2-7, with TRBD2 matching over 12 bases. After removal of 3 bases from V and 5 bases from J, the junction contained 14 bases not matched to a gene. CDR1 and CDR2 from the germline V gene are ENHRY and SYGVKD. CDR3 length: 18 residues. The CDR3 DNA reads as TGTGCCATCAGTGACGAGACTAGCGGGAGACGTAATCGGAACGAGCAGTACTTC. It codes for CAISDETSGRRNRNEQYF.

The CDR3 region has the DNA TGTGCCAGCAGCCGAATTCAGGGGGGAGATGAAGCTTTCTTT. Its protein product is CASSRIQGGDEAFF. V gene TRBV28 combines with J gene TRBJ1-1, with 7 bases identical to TRBD1. This CDR3 is built from 14 residues. Trimming at V came to 6 bases and at J to 7 bases, leaving 11 bases not matched to a gene. CDR1 and CDR2 (germline): MDHEN, SYDVKM.

The sample holds a few counts of this clonotype. The V gene is TRBV14, the J gene TRBJ1-1; unclear D gene. The germline V gene encodes CDR1 SGHDN and CDR2 FVKESK. The CDR3 sequence is 13 residues long. V dropped 2 bases and J dropped 1 base, with 5 bases sitting between them. The CDR3 DNA is TGTGCCAGCAGCCAATTCAGGAACACTGAAGCTTTCTTT. Translating gives CASSQFRNTEAFF. Full variable domain (rest looked up from reference TRBV14 and TRBJ1-1): EAGVTQFPSHSVIEKGQTVTLRCDPISGHDNLYWYRRVMGKEIKFLLHFVKESKQDESGMPNNRFLAERTGGTYSTLKVQPAELEDSGVYFCASSQFRNTEAFFGQGTRLTVV.

Concerning this clonotype itself: Sequence at one end of the junction differs from germline and may be a read error. The chain recombines TRBV27 with TRBJ2-7, with D possibly matching TRBD2 (5 bases). This CDR3 has 15 amino acids. Per germline, CDR1 MNHEY and CDR2 SMNVEV (reference sequence). The CDR3 bases are TGTGCCAGCAATCCCGGACTGGCTTCCTCCCACGAGCAGTACTTC. Translated: CASNPGLASSHEQYF.

The chain carries TRBV15 and TRBJ1-2; TRBD1 matches 7 bases. Germline V gene sequence: CDR1 LNHNV, CDR2 YYDKDF (reference sequence). This CDR3 contains 14 residues. The junction had 4 bases not matched to a gene; V was cut back by 1 base and J by 5 bases. CDR3 in amino acids: CATSRGGQLYGYTF. CDR3 in DNA: TGTGCCACCAGCAGAGGGGGACAGCTTTATGGCTACACCTTC.

There are a few counts of this clonotype. This sequence joins TRBV2 and TRBJ1-3; 8 nucleotides agree with TRBD1. J gave up 14 bases and V 7 bases, and 10 bases lay outside the gene matches. CDR1 SNHLY and CDR2 FYNNEI come from the germline V gene. CDR3 length: 12 residues. For the CDR3, the DNA is TGTGCCAGCACGGACAGGGCCCGTGTGGTATATTTT. This translates into CASTDRARVVYF.